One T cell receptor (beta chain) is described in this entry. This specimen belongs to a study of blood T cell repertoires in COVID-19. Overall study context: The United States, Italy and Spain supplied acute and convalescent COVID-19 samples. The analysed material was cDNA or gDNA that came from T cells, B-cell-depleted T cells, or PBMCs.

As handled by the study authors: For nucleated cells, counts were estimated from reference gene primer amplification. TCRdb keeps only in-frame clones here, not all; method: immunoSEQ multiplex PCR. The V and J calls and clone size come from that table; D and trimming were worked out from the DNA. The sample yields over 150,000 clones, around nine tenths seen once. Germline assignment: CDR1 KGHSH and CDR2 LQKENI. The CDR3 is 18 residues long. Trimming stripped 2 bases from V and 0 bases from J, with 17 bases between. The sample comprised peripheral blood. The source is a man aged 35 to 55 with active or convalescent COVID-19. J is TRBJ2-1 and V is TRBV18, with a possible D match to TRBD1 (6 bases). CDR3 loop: CASSPWAYSRGSYNEQFF. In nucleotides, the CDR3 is TGTGCCAGCTCACCATGGGCCTATTCCAGGGGCTCCTACAATGAGCAGTTCTTC.